Following are 4 T cell receptor beta chains from one sample sequenced in a study of blood T cells in healthy people across ages. A second PCR, run for roughly 7 to 12 cycles, used a sample-barcoded 5' primer plus a J-beta primer mix. TCRdb analysed the 5' RACE reads with MiXCR anew, one entry per CDR3 protein. The table includes some 1 million distinct CDR3 sequences, roughly 45% detected once. The sequencing sample was made of blood. The receptor source for this set is a woman aged 55-69 years in good health.

The chain couples TRBV11-2 to TRBJ2-7; D perhaps matches TRBD1 (6 bases). Germline lookup yields CDR1 SGHAT and CDR2 FQNNGV. The CDR3 consists of 19 residues. Trimming removed 5 bases at V and 4 bases at J, with 30 bases between. The CDR3 here is CASSPLSRRVGGAGYEQYF. The CDR3 nucleotides read TGTGCCAGCAGCCCCCTCTCGCGAAGGGTAGGGGGAGCTGGGTACGAGCAGTACTTC.

V and J are TRBV7-3 and TRBJ1-1, with a weak D call TRBD1 (5 bases). V lost 5 bases and J lost 3, with 16 bases in between. Looked up from germline, CDR1 is SGHTA and CDR2 is FQGTGA. The length of the CDR3 is 15 residues. The chain's CDR3 is CASSPTGGQYTEAFF. The DNA of the CDR3 is TGTGCCAGCAGCCCTACAGGAGGGCAGTACACTGAAGCTTTCTTT.

This clonotype has a handful of counts. This chain connects TRBV20-1 to TRBJ1-5; no reliable D call. CDR3 length equals 12 residues. CDR1 is DFQATT, CDR2 SNEGSKA, per germline (reference sequence). V was cut by 0 bases and J by 11 bases, with 11 bases left in between. The DNA for the CDR3 is TGCAGTGCTAGAGATACAATAGCGGCCCAGCATTTT. This gives the protein CSARDTIAAQHF.

The chain recombines TRBV4-1 with TRBJ2-2; 7 bases are a match to TRBD1. The CDR3 is 15 amino acids. Germline values: CDR1 MGHRA, CDR2 YSYEKL. The CDR3 DNA reads TGCGCTTCTCACGAAGGGGGCGTCGGCACCGGGGAGCTGTTTTTT. This encodes CASHEGGVGTGELFF.